The next 14 T cell receptor beta chains were all read from a single sample in a study of T cell repertoires in cytomegalovirus infection. Each CDR3 protein is one row after TCRdb ran MiXCR on the reads. The sample holds fewer than 550,000 distinct CDR3 sequences; approximately 17% are singletons and the top ten take about 24%. The sequenced sample was CD8+ T cells from PBMCs. All receptors come from a human donor in good health (CMV status not recorded). Some clones in this sample may be carry-over from other donors' samples.

This clonotype was detected ten times or more. The V and J genes are TRBV7-6 and TRBJ1-2; tentatively, D is TRBD1 (5 bases). The CDR3 covers 14 residues. Looked up from germline, CDR1 is SGHVS and CDR2 is FNYEAQ. With 1 base removed from V and 5 bases from J, the gap between germline ends came to 11 bases. The CDR3 protein is CASSLEQGLYGYTF. The CDR3 coding sequence is TGTGCCAGCAGCTTAGAGCAGGGACTGTATGGCTACACCTTC.

Many counts were recorded for this clonotype. The V call is TRBV6-1, the J call TRBJ1-6; D unclear. Germline-derived CDR1 and CDR2 are MNHNS and SASEGT. The ends were cut back, 4 bases at V and 6 bases at J, with 19 bases in the middle. The CDR3 consists of 17 residues. The CDR3 protein is CASSGDLRVRRNSPLHF. The CDR3 coding sequence is TGTGCCAGCAGTGGAGATCTAAGGGTTAGACGTAATTCACCCCTCCACTTT.

The chain has TRBV5-1 and TRBJ1-6; 11 bases agree with TRBD1. CDR3 length: 14 amino acids. The germline V gene encodes CDR1 SGHRS and CDR2 YFSETQ. V dropped 4 bases and J dropped 8; count of bases not matched to a gene: 2. The CDR3 DNA is TGCGCCAGCAGCGGGACAGGGGGGGATTCACCCCTCCACTTT. Its protein is CASSGTGGDSPLHF.

The chain joins TRBV9 to TRBJ2-3, with 14 bases lining up with TRBD2. This CDR3 contains 20 residues. Germline V gene data show CDR1 as SGDLS and CDR2 as YYNGEE. V was pared by 0 bases and J by 4 bases, with 13 bases of the junction left unmatched. This CDR3 is CASSVDIRLAGGSISDTQYF. CDR3 DNA sequence: TGTGCCAGCAGCGTAGATATCCGACTAGCGGGGGGGTCGATTTCAGATACGCAGTATTTT. Full variable domain (outside the CDR3, taken from reference TRBV9 and TRBJ2-3): DSGVTQTPKHLITATGQRVTLRCSPRSGDLSVYWYQQSLDQGLQFLIQYYNGEERAKGNILERFSAQQFPDLHSELNLSSLELGDSALYFCASSVDIRLAGGSISDTQYFGPGTRLTVL.

This clonotype was detected ten times or more. The chain links TRBV27 to TRBJ1-2; D might be TRBD1 (5 bases). V lost 4 bases and J 2 bases, leaving 32 bases between the germline ends. Germline CDR1 is MNHEY and CDR2 is SMNVEV (reference sequence). There are 21 residues in the CDR3. The CDR3 DNA is TGTGCCAGCAGTTCGTCAACGGGACCGGGACGCCGGGCGATTGCCAACTATGGCTACACCTTC. Protein sequence: CASSSSTGPGRRAIANYGYTF.

This clonotype was counted only a few times. This chain connects TRBV7-9 to TRBJ2-7, with a tentative D call TRBD1 (6 bases). Germline CDR1 and CDR2: SEHNR and FQNEAQ (reference sequence). V was pared by 1 base and J by 0 bases, with 10 bases between. The CDR3 length is 15 residues. The CDR3 bases are TGTGCCAGCAGCTTAGTCGACAGGAACTCCTACGAGCAGTACTTC. It specifies CASSLVDRNSYEQYF.

The V and J genes are TRBV7-6 and TRBJ2-7; 9 bases are a match to TRBD1. Germline V lookup: CDR1 SGHVS, CDR2 FNYEAQ. The ends lost 2 bases at V and 5 bases at J; junction bases unmatched: 16. The CDR3 runs to 18 residues. CDR3 in amino acids: CASSLTFPDRDRADEQYF. CDR3 nucleotides: TGTGCCAGCAGCTTAACCTTCCCCGACCGGGACAGGGCGGACGAGCAGTACTTC. Variable domain in full (rest from reference TRBV7-6 and TRBJ2-7): GAGVSQSPRYKVTKRGQDVALRCDPISGHVSLYWYRQALGQGPEFLTYFNYEAQQDKSGLPNDRFSAERPEGSISTLTIQRTEQRDSAMYRCASSLTFPDRDRADEQYFGPGTRLTVT.

V and J are TRBV5-5 and TRBJ1-4; 7 bases map to TRBD1. The CDR3 has 16 residues. The germline gives CDR1 SGHKS, CDR2 YYEKEE (reference sequence). V lost 3 bases, J lost 3 bases, and 8 bases stayed unmatched. DNA of the CDR3: TGTGCCAGCAGCTCTGCTGACAGGGAAGCTAATGAAAAACTGTTTTTT. Amino acid sequence: CASSSADREANEKLFF.

This clonotype occurred a few times. V is TRBV12-3 or TRBV12-4 and J is TRBJ2-5; the D is unclear. CDR3 length: 13 amino acids. The V gene lost 5 bases and the J gene lost 4 bases, with 11 bases spanning the gap. DNA for the CDR3: TGTGCCAGCAGTCTTGCGAAGGGAGAGACCCAGTACTTC. Translation: CASSLAKGETQYF.

As to this clonotype: Being one base from a much bigger clone, this may be a read error. Likely a read error: the CDR3 ends without its conserved phenylalanine or tryptophan. CDR3 loop: CASSRLPAGRYNEQFL. Here the CDR3 DNA reads TGCGCCAGCAGCCGCCTCCCAGCGGGACGCTACAATGAGCAGTTCTTA. This chain connects TRBV4-1 to TRBJ2-1; 7 bases line up with TRBD2. V was pared by 4 bases and J by 3 bases, with 9 bases of the junction left unmatched. The germline CDR1 and CDR2 sequences are MGHRA and YSYEKL. The CDR3 has 16 residues.

This clonotype turned up a few times. The chain recombines TRBV5-1 with TRBJ1-1; no definite D call. Germline loops: CDR1 SGHRS, CDR2 YFSETQ. The CDR3 has 13 amino acids. V dropped 3 bases and J dropped 7 bases, with 13 bases sitting between them. CDR3: CASSYGDFLEAFF. In DNA, the CDR3 is TGCGCCAGCAGCTACGGGGATTTCCTTGAAGCTTTCTTT.

About this clonotype itself: A much larger clonotype is one base distant, so this may be a read error. Here the CDR3 reads CASRPGLSGVGAYEQYF. CDR3 DNA: TGTGCCAGCAGGCCGGGACTATCGGGAGTAGGGGCCTACGAGCAGTACTTC. The genes are TRBV6-1 and TRBJ2-7; 7 nucleotides agree with TRBD2. Germline V gives CDR1 MNHNS, CDR2 SASEGT. CDR3 length: 17 amino acids. The J segment lost 2 bases and the V segment lost 6 bases, leaving 16 bases of the junction unmatched.

This clonotype was observed many times. The chain combines TRBV27 with TRBJ1-5; tentatively, D is TRBD1 (5 bases). From germline, CDR1 is MNHEY and CDR2 SMNVEV (reference sequence). The V end was cut by 6 bases, the J end by 3 bases, with 18 bases between. CDR3 length: 16 residues. In DNA form, the CDR3 reads TGTGCCAGCAGCTCCCGGACTGGAGGGGACAATCAGCCCCAGCATTTT. Amino acids: CASSSRTGGDNQPQHF.

The chain has TRBV4-1 and TRBJ2-5, with D perhaps matching TRBD1 (6 bases). This CDR3 spans 16 amino acids. Germline loops: CDR1 MGHRA, CDR2 YSYEKL. The ends were cut back, 0 bases at V and 3 bases at J, with 14 bases in the middle. CDR3 coding DNA: TGCGCCAGCAGCCAAGATTGGGCAGGGGAAGAAGAGACCCAGTACTTC. Translated, it gives CASSQDWAGEEETQYF.